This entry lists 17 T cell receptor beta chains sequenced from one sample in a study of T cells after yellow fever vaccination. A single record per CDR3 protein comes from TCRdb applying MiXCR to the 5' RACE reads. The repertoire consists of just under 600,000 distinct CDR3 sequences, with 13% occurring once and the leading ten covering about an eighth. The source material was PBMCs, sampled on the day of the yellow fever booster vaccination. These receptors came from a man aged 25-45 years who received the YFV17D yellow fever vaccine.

The CDR3 region has the DNA TGTGCCAGCAGCTCCTCGCGGCCTGAGCAGTTCTTC. This translates into CASSSSRPEQFF. This sequence joins TRBV7-9 and TRBJ2-1; no clear D. V was trimmed by 4 bases and J by 9 bases, leaving 10 bases between them. Germline V lookup: CDR1 SEHNR, CDR2 FQNEAQ (reference sequence). This CDR3 is 12 amino acids long.

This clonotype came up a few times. The CDR3 loop is CASSLPGLGAFF. CDR3 bases: TGTGCCAGCAGTCTCCCGGGTCTAGGAGCTTTCTTT. The chain carries TRBV27 and TRBJ1-1, with D hard to call. CDR3 size: 12 residues. V was trimmed by 5 bases and J by 10 bases, leaving 14 bases between them. Germline V gives CDR1 MNHEY, CDR2 SMNVEV (reference sequence).

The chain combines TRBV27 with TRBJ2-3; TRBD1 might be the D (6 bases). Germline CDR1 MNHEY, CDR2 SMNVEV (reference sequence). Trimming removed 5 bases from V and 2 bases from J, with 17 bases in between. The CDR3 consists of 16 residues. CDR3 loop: CASSPPQGRATDTQYF. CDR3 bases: TGTGCCAGCAGTCCTCCCCAGGGGCGGGCCACAGATACGCAGTATTTT.

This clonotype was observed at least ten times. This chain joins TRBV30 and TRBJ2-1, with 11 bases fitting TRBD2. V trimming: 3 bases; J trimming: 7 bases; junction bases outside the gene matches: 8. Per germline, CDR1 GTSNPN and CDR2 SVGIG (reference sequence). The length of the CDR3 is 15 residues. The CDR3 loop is CAWSILAGARNEQFF. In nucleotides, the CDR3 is TGTGCCTGGAGCATACTAGCGGGAGCGAGGAATGAGCAGTTCTTC. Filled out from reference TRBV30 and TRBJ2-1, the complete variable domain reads SQTIHQWPATLVQPVGSPLSLECTVEGTSNPNLYWYRQAAGRGLQLLFYSVGIGQISSEVPQNLSASRPQDRQFILSSKKLLLSDSGFYLCAWSILAGARNEQFFGPGTRLTVL.

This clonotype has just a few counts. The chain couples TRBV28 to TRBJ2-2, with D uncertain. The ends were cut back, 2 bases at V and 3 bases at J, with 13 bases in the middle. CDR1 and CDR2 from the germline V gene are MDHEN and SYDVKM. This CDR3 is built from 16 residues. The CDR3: CASSLDRPRYTGELFF. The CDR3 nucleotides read TGTGCCAGCAGTTTAGATAGACCCCGGTACACCGGGGAGCTGTTTTTT.

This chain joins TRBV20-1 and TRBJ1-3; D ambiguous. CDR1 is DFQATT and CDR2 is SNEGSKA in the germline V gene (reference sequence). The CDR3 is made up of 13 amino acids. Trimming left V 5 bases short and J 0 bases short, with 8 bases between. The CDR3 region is CSAVGNSGNTIYF. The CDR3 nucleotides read TGCAGTGCTGTCGGGAACTCTGGAAACACCATATATTTT.

Here the CDR3 DNA reads TGTGCCAGCAGTTACAGGGAGGGCGCAGATACGCAGTATTTT. The encoded protein is CASSYREGADTQYF. The chain carries TRBV6-5 and TRBJ2-3; 7 positions agree with TRBD2. The CDR3 contains 14 residues. V lost 2 bases, J lost 4 bases, and 3 bases stayed unmatched. Germline V gene lookup returns CDR1 MNHEY and CDR2 SVGAGI.

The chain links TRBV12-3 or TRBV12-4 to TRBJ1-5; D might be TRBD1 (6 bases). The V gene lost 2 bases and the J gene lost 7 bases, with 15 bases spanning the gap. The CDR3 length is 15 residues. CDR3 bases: TGTGCCAGCAGTTTAACGGCCCAGGGGAGGCAGCCCCAGCATTTT. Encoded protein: CASSLTAQGRQPQHF.

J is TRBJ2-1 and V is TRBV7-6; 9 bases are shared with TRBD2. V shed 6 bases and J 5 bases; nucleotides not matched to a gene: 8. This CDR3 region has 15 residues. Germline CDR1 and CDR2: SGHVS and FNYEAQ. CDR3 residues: CASRTTSGLNNEQFF. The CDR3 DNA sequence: TGTGCCAGCAGAACTACTAGCGGGTTGAACAATGAGCAGTTCTTC.

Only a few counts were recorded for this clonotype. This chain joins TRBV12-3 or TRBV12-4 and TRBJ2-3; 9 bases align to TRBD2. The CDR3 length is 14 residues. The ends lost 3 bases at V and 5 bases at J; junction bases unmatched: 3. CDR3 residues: CASSFLLAGDTQYF. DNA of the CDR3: TGTGCCAGCAGTTTTTTACTAGCGGGAGATACGCAGTATTTT.

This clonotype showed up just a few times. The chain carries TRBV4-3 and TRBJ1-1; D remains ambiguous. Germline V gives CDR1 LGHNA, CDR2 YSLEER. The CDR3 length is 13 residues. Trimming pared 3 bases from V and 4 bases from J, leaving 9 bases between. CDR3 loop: CASSHDRSTEAFF. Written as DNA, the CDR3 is TGCGCCAGCAGCCACGATAGAAGCACTGAAGCTTTCTTT.

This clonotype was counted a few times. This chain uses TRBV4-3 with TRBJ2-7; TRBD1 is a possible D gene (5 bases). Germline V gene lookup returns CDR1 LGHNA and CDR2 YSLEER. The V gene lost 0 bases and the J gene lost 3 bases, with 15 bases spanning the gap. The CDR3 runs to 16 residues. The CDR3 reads CASSQDRGALIYEQYF. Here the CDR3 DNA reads TGCGCCAGCAGCCAAGATCGTGGGGCCCTAATCTACGAGCAGTACTTC.

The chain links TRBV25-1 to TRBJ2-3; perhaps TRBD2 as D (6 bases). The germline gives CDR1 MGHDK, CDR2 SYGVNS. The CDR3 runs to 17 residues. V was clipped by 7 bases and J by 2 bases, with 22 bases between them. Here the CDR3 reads CASIEGDSGLLTDTQYF. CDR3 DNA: TGTGCCAGCATCGAAGGCGATAGCGGTCTTCTCACAGATACGCAGTATTTT.

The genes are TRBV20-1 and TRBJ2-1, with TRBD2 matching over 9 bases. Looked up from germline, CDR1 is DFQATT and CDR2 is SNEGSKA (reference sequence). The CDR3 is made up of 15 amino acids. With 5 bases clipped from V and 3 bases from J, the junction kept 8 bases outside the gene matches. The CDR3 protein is CSAPRGAGGYNEQFF. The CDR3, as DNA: TGCAGTGCTCCCCGAGGAGCGGGAGGCTACAATGAGCAGTTCTTC.

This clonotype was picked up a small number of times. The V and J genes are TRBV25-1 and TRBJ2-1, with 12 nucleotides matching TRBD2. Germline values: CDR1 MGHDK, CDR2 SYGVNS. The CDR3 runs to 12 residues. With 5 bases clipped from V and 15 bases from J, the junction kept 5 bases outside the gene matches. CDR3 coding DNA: TGTGCCAGCAGTCAAGGACTAGCGGGACGGTTCTTC. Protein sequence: CASSQGLAGRFF.

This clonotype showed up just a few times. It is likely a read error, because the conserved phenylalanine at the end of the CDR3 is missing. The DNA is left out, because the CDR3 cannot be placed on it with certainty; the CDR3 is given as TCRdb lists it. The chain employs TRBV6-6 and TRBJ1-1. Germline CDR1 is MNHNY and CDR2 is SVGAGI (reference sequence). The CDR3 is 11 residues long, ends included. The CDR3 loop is CASSYPTGTHM.

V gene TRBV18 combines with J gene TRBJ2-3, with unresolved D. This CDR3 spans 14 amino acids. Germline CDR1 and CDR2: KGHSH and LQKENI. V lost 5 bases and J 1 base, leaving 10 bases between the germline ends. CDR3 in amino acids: CASSIGPRTDTQYF. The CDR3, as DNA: TGTGCCAGCTCAATCGGGCCTCGCACAGATACGCAGTATTTT.